This T cell receptor (beta chain) came from a study of preoperative IRX-2 immunotherapy in early breast cancer (dated by TCRdb to about 2019). Library preparation used the immunoSEQ multiplex PCR assay. As stored in TCRdb, this immuneACCESS dataset retains in-frame rearrangements with V and J assigned. A fraction of the clones does not appear; measured against another copy, unresolved V genes explain less than half of the discrepancy, and the remainder lacks a known reason. This sample has under 11,000 clones in its table, and roughly 80% of those were observed once. The ten largest clones represent roughly 6% of the sample. Comments on this clone: The antigen it recognizes is unknown. The junction shows a germline mismatch at one end, possibly a read error.

Reading the label with the study, this specimen's treatment or condition is: preoperative locoregional IRX-2 cytokine immunotherapy. The samples were obtained from a phase Ib study that tested preoperative, locoregional IRX-2 cytokine immunotherapy designed to prime immune responses. The donors were early-stage breast cancer patients who were given IRX-2 prior to surgery. The germline V gene encodes CDR1 MDHEN and CDR2 SYDVKM. Including cysteine and phenylalanine, the CDR3 has 15 amino acids. CDR3 DNA is the only sequence kept; it has 45 bases, read in frame from the first base. The specimen comprised lymph node tissue, sampled before IRX-2 immunotherapy. The clonotype was recovered from a human donor with breast cancer. Recombination connected TRBV28 to TRBJ1-1, with no D gene named confidently. The nucleotide sequence is TGTGCCAGCAGTTTATTTGGATCCATGAACATTGAAGCTTTCTTT. Its protein reads: CASSLFGSMNIEAFF.